This T cell receptor beta chain stems from a study of long-term antiretroviral therapy in people with HIV. The germline V gene has CDR1 LNHDA and CDR2 SQIVND (reference sequence). The trim removed 5 bases at V and 4 bases at J, leaving 5 bases unmatched. The CDR3 runs to 14 residues. Notes on the study in general: Specimens of blood were obtained during 2004 to 2017, possibly under older ART regimens.

Comments on this clone: Its antigen remains unknown.

At survey level, the immunoSEQ assay was run in its v3.0 version. The table came from immunoSEQ multiplex PCR; TCRdb's copy has only in-frame clones and leaves some out. Of around 22,000 clones in the sample, around 95% were seen once. The chain carries TRBV19 and TRBJ1-2; 9 positions match TRBD1. Sequenced material: unsorted PBMCs, taken more than 4.7 years after starting antiretroviral therapy. This clonotype was sampled from a woman aged 45 to 65 with HIV. CDR3 in DNA: TGTGCCAGTAGTTCCAGACAGGGGGGCTATGGCTACACCTTC. Its translation: CASSSRQGGYGYTF. The whole variable domain, filled in from reference TRBV19 and TRBJ1-2, reads DGGITQSPKYLFRKEGQNVTLSCEQNLNHDAMYWYRQDPGQGLRLIYYSQIVNDFQKGDIAEGYSVSREKKESFPLTVTSAQKNPTAFYLCASSSRQGGYGYTFGSGTRLTVV.